The 12 T cell receptor beta chains below were found in one sample sequenced in a study of control samples from healthy donors and cancer patients. Assay used: immunoSEQ multiplex PCR; TCRdb lists only in-frame clones, some missing. The sample has 150,000 to 200,000 clones; about 90% are singletons. Specimen: blood. Receptors originate from a man younger than 40 in good health.

The chain recombines TRBV3-1 (or the pseudogene TRBV3-2) with TRBJ1-5; possible D gene TRBD1, 6 bases. Looked up from germline, CDR1 is LGHDT and CDR2 is YNNKEL (reference sequence). The CDR3 totals 15 residues. Trimming took 1 base from V and 4 from J, leaving 11 bases between them. The CDR3 nucleotides are TGTGCCAGCAGCCAAGGGACAGATCTTAATCAGCCCCAGCATTTT. This encodes CASSQGTDLNQPQHF.

The gene calls are TRBV27 and TRBJ2-7; TRBD1 matches at 10 bases. Trimming took 3 bases from V and 6 from J; bases not matched to a gene: 5. Germline V gene data show CDR1 as MNHEY and CDR2 as SMNVEV (reference sequence). The length of the CDR3 is 14 residues. The CDR3 reads CASSFGDRGTEQYF. CDR3 sequence (DNA): TGTGCCAGCAGTTTTGGGGACAGGGGAACCGAGCAGTACTTC.

This clone was observed a single time. The chain joins TRBV6-2 or TRBV6-3 to TRBJ2-2; D perhaps matches TRBD2 (5 bases). CDR3 length: 17 amino acids. The germline V gene encodes CDR1 MNHEY and CDR2 SVGEGT. V was pared by 2 bases and J by 0 bases, with 13 bases between. The CDR3 sequence: CASSYGGRAANTGELFF. DNA for the CDR3: TGTGCCAGCAGTTACGGTGGGCGGGCCGCGAACACCGGGGAGCTGTTTTTT.

This chain uses TRBV5-1 with TRBJ2-2, with no clear D. The V and J ends lost 0 bases and 2 bases respectively, with 5 bases between them. The CDR3 is 14 amino acids. The germline V gene has CDR1 SGHRS and CDR2 YFSETQ. The CDR3 spells CASSLGINTGELFF. The CDR3 DNA reads TGCGCCAGCAGCTTGGGCATCAACACCGGGGAGCTGTTTTTT.

The genes are TRBV7-3 and TRBJ2-3; D possibly uses TRBD1 or TRBD2 (5 bases each). V lost 6 bases and J 4 bases, leaving 17 bases between the germline ends. The CDR3 is made up of 15 amino acids. CDR1 is SGHTA, CDR2 FQGTGA, per germline. The CDR3 reads CASSLTQVGADTQYF. CDR3 DNA: TGTGCCAGCAGTCTCACCCAGGTGGGGGCAGATACGCAGTATTTT. The full variable domain, completed using reference TRBV7-3 and TRBJ2-3, is GAGVSQTPSNKVTEKGKYVELRCDPISGHTALYWYRQSLGQGPEFLIYFQGTGAADDSGLPNDRFFAVRPEGSVSTLKIQRTERGDSAVYLCASSLTQVGADTQYFGPGTRLTVL.

This rearrangement joins TRBV9 to TRBJ2-5; a possible D gene is TRBD2 (6 bases). The CDR3 has 15 amino acids. The germline gives CDR1 SGDLS, CDR2 YYNGEE. Trimming took 3 bases from V and 5 from J, leaving 17 bases between them. The CDR3: CASSALVGAGETQYF. The CDR3 nucleotides read TGTGCCAGCAGCGCCTTAGTAGGGGCGGGGGAGACCCAGTACTTC.

This clone was seen just once. The DNA for the CDR3 is TGTGCCAGCAGGAGGGAGAACACTGAAGCTTTCTTT. It encodes CASRRENTEAFF. The rearrangement uses TRBV6-5 and TRBJ1-1, with no clear D. The CDR3 is 12 amino acids. The ends were cut back, 6 bases at V and 1 base at J, with 6 bases in the middle. CDR1 and CDR2 from the germline V gene are MNHEY and SVGAGI.

This clone appeared a few times. The chain employs TRBV6-5 and TRBJ2-5; D tentatively reads TRBD1 or TRBD2 (5 bases each). The CDR3 extends over 14 amino acids. CDR1 is MNHEY, CDR2 SVGAGI, per germline. V shed 8 bases and J shed 4 bases, with 17 bases lying between them. The CDR3 protein is CASRVRGAGETQYF. Here the CDR3 DNA reads TGTGCCAGCCGGGTCCGAGGGGCGGGAGAGACCCAGTACTTC.

This clone was observed once. The CDR3 is CASSPWGQRNQPQHF. DNA of the CDR3: TGTGCCAGTAGTCCCTGGGGACAAAGGAATCAGCCCCAGCATTTT. The chain links TRBV19 to TRBJ1-5, with D possibly matching TRBD1 (6 bases). Germline assignment: CDR1 LNHDA and CDR2 SQIVND (reference sequence). The CDR3 is made up of 15 amino acids. Deletions cut 5 bases from V and 4 bases from J, with 15 bases between.

The V gene is TRBV18, the J gene TRBJ2-7; weak D call: TRBD2 (5 bases). There are 13 residues in the CDR3. V shed 3 bases and J shed 3 bases, with 9 bases lying between them. Germline V gene data show CDR1 as KGHSH and CDR2 as LQKENI. CDR3 in DNA: TGTGCCAGCTCACCCGGACTCCACTACGAGCAGTACTTC. Its translation is CASSPGLHYEQYF.

The gene calls are TRBV12-3 or TRBV12-4 and TRBJ1-6; D is undetermined. V dropped 5 bases and J dropped 9 bases, with 11 bases sitting between them. The CDR3 is 13 residues long. CDR3 in amino acids: CASSLNSGSPLHF. For the CDR3, the DNA is TGTGCCAGCAGTCTCAATTCTGGTTCACCCCTCCACTTT.

This clone was detected only once. V usage is TRBV7-8 and J usage is TRBJ2-3; 7 nucleotides line up with TRBD1. Losses at the gene ends were 2 bases for V and 5 bases for J; bases not matched to a gene: 10. The CDR3 has 16 amino acids. The germline V gene encodes CDR1 SGHVS and CDR2 FQNEAQ. Here the CDR3 reads CASSLFIEGAKDTQYF. The CDR3 coding sequence is TGTGCCAGCAGCTTATTTATTGAGGGGGCAAAAGATACGCAGTATTTT.